This T cell receptor (beta chain) was retrieved from a study of blood T cell repertoires in COVID-19. The CDR3 length is 13 residues. From germline, CDR1 is SNHLY and CDR2 FYNNEI. The ends were cut back, 4 bases at V and 5 bases at J, with 12 bases in the middle. The method was immunoSEQ multiplex PCR; TCRdb's version includes in-frame clones alone and lacks a portion of them. Of some 320,000 clones listed, over 75% are singletons. Sequenced input: PBMCs or T cells enriched from blood (not recorded which). The V gene is TRBV2, the J gene TRBJ2-7, with D perhaps matching TRBD1 (6 bases). This receptor was identified in a woman aged 30 to 39 who had recovered from COVID-19. CDR3 amino acids: CASSGTGYDEQYF. Written as DNA, the CDR3 is TGTGCCAGCAGTGGAACAGGGTACGACGAGCAGTACTTC.